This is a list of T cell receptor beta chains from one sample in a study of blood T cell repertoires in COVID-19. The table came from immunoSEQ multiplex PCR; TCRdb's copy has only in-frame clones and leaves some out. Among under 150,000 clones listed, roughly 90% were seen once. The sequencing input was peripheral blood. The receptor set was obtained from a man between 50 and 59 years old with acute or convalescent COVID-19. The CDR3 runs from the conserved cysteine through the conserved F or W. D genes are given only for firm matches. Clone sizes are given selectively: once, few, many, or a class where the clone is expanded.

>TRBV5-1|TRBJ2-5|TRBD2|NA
TGCGCCAGCAGTCGGGGAGGGCGGTTTAGTGAGACCCAGTACTTC
CASSRGGRFSETQYF
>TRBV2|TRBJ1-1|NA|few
TGTGCCAGCAGTGCCAAGGGAGCGGCGGCCACCACTGAAGCTTTCTTT
CASSAKGAAATTEAFF
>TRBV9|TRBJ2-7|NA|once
TGTGCCAGCAGCCCCGGGTACGAGCAGTACTTC
CASSPGYEQYF
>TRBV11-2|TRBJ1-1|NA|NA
TGTCGGAACAGGGACCTTCCGAACACTGAAGCTTTCTTT
CRNRDLPNTEAFF
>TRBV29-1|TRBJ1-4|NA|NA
TGCAGCGCCCGGGGGGGAGTTAATGAAAAACTGTTTTTT
CSARGGVNEKLFF
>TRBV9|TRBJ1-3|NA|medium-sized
TGTGCCAGCAGCGTAGGGCCGGGGGGGCGGCTTGGAAACACCATATATTTT
CASSVGPGGRLGNTIYF
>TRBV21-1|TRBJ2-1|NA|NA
TGTGCCAGCAGCAAACTGGCGGGCTGTAACAATGAGCAGTTCTTC
CASSKLAGCNNEQFF
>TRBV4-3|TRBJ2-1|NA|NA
TGCGCCAGCAGCCAAGATCCCTACTCCTACAATGAGCAGTTCTTC
CASSQDPYSYNEQFF
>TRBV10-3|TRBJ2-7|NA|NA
TGTGCCATCATTACAGACAGTACCTACGAGCAGTACTTC
CAIITDSTYEQYF
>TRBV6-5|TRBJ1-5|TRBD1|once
TGTGCCAGCAGAACAGGACAGGCCCAGCCCCAGCATTTT
CASRTGQAQPQHF
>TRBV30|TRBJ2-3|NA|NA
TGTGCCTGGAGTGTCCGGTTGGCAGATACGCAGTATTTT
CAWSVRLADTQYF
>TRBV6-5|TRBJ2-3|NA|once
TGTGCCAGCAGCGGGGGACAGCCTAGCACAGATACGCAGTATTTT
CASSGGQPSTDTQYF
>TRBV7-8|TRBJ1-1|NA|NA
TGTGCCAGCAGCTTAGATCCAGGGAACACTGAAGCTTTCTTT
CASSLDPGNTEAFF
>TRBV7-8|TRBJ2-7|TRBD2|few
TGTGCGACGGGACTACAGGACTACGAGCAGTACTTC
CATGLQDYEQYF
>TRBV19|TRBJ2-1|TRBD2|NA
TGTGCCACCTCTTCGGGAGGTTACAATGAGCAGTTCTTC
CATSSGGYNEQFF
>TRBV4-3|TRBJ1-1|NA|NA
TGCGCCAGCAGCCAACTCGGGGGCACTGAAGCTTTCTTT
CASSQLGGTEAFF
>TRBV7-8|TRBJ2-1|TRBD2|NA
TGTGCCAGCAGCTTACGTCGGGAGGCTGAGCAGTTCTTC
CASSLRREAEQFF
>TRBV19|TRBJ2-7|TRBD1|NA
TGTGCCAGTCGACAGGGGGCGGGTGAGCAGTACTTC
CASRQGAGEQYF
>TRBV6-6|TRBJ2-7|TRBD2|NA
TGTGCCAGCAACTTAAGCGGGAGAGTAGGCTACGAGCAGTACTTC
CASNLSGRVGYEQYF
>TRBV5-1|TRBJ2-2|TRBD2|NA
TGCGCCAGCAGCTTGGTCCCCGGCGGGAGGCGTACCGGGGAGCTGTTTTTT
CASSLVPGGRRTGELFF